The entry that follows covers one T cell receptor beta chain sequence. These data belong to a study of blood T cell repertoires in COVID-19. Study-level information: Donors in the United States, Italy and Spain gave samples during acute or convalescent COVID-19. T cells, B-cell-depleted T cells, or PBMCs provided the cDNA or gDNA that served as material.

Per germline, CDR1 SGHTA and CDR2 FQGTGA. V lost 5 bases and J 4 bases, leaving 9 bases between the germline ends. The CDR3 runs 12 residues. Study processing details: Estimation of nucleated cell counts relied on the amplification of reference gene primers. Profiled with immunoSEQ multiplex PCR; TCRdb holds only in-frame clones, not every one. The V and J calls and clone size come from that table; D and trimming were worked out from the DNA. The sample has some 150,000 clones, about nine tenths seen once; the top ten hold around 1.5%. The TCR comes from a human donor in a cohort sampled during active COVID-19. The genes are TRBV7-3 and TRBJ2-7; possibly TRBD1 for D (5 bases). Sequences were obtained from peripheral blood. CDR3 in amino acids: CASSPNRYEQYF. The CDR3 DNA follows: TGTGCCAGCAGCCCGAACAGGTACGAGCAGTACTTC.